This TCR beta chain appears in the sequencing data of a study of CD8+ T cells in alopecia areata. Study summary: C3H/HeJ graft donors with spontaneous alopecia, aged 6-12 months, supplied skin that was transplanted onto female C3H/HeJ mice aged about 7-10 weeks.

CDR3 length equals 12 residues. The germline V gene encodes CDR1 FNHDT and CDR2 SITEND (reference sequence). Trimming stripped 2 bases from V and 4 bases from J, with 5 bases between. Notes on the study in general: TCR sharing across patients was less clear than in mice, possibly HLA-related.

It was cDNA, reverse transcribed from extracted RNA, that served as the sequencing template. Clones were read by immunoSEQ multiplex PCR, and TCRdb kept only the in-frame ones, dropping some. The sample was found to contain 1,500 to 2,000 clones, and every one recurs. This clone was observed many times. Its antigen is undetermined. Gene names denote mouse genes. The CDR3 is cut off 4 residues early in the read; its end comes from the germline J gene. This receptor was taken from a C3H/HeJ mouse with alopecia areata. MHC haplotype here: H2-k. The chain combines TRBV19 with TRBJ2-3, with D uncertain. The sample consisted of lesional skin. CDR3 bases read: TGTGCCAGCAGTATCCAGTCAGAA. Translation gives CASSIQSE. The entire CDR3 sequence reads CASSIQSETLYF.